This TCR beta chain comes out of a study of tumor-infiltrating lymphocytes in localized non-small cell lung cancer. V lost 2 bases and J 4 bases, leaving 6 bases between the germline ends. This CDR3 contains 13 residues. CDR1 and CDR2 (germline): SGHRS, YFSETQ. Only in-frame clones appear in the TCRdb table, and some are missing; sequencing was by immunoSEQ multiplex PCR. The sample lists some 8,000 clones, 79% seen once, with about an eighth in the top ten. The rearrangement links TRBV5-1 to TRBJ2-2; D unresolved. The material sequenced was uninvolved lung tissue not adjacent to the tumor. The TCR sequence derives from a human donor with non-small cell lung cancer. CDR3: CASSLPPTGELFF. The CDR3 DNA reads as TGCGCCAGCAGCTTACCTCCCACCGGGGAGCTGTTTTTT. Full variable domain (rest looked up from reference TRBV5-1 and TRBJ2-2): KAGVTQTPRYLIKTRGQQVTLSCSPISGHRSVSWYQQTPGQGLQFLFEYFSETQRNKGNFPGRFSGRQFSNSRSEMNVSTLELGDSALYLCASSLPPTGELFFGEGSRLTVL.